A single T cell receptor beta chain is shown here with its context. The authors carried out high-throughput sequencing of TCR beta. They applied it to CD8+ and CD4+ T cells obtained from blood. It was with random hexamers that roughly 0.5 to 1 ug RNA was reverse transcribed. TCRdb passed the immunoSEQ multiplex PCR reads through MiXCR, listing each CDR3 protein once. The data hold 160,000 or so distinct CDR3 sequences, with approximately 96% observed a single time. The V end was cut by 3 bases, the J end by 0 bases, with 5 bases between. The CDR3 contains 13 residues. These data are taken from a study of CD8 T cells in Susac syndrome.

Sample: CD4+ T cells from PBMCs. The chain combines TRBV12-3 or TRBV12-4 with TRBJ1-1; D is unresolved. The clonotype was recovered from a human donor with Susac syndrome. This CDR3 is CASSLSLNTEAFF. The DNA for the CDR3 is TGTGCCAGCAGTTTGTCCCTGAACACTGAAGCTTTCTTT.